This TCR beta chain stems from a study of CD8 T cells in ankylosing spondylitis. This clonotype was seen a few times. TCRdb re-called the 5' RACE reads through MiXCR, storing one row per CDR3 protein. The table has about 160,000 distinct CDR3 sequences, 8.5% to 10% seen once. The CDR3 covers 14 residues. From germline, CDR1 is MNHEY and CDR2 SMNVEV (reference sequence). The germline V and J ends were trimmed by 8 bases and 1 base, with 14 bases remaining between them. This chain uses TRBV27 with TRBJ1-1, with unresolved D. The source of this sequence is a female donor with ankylosing spondylitis or in good health (not recorded which). Sequences were obtained from blood, either unsorted or a sorted T cell fraction (not recorded which). The CDR3 nucleotides are TGTGCCAGCGCACTAATGGTACAGAACACTGAAGCTTTCTTT. The encoded protein is CASALMVQNTEAFF.